This T cell receptor beta chain derives from a study of monozygotic twins with inflammatory bowel disease. Using the 5' RACE reads, TCRdb records one entry per CDR3 protein without DNA. The sample totals 350,000 to 400,000 distinct CDR3 sequences; its top ten clones hold 2.5% to 3%. The CDR3 extends over 13 amino acids. From germline, CDR1 is SGHRS and CDR2 YFSETQ. This chain connects TRBV5-1 to TRBJ2-7; the TRBD1 assignment by TCRdb is unverifiable without DNA. This sequence originates from a human donor with ulcerative colitis or Crohn's disease, or a healthy co-twin of an affected twin (not recorded which). Sequencing was carried out using blood. The CDR3 sequence: CASSLGGDHEQYF.